This is a list of T cell receptor beta chains from one sample in a study of regulatory T cells in long-lasting Graves disease. Each CDR3 protein is one row after TCRdb ran MiXCR on the multiplex PCR reads. Among under 450,000 distinct CDR3 sequences listed, around 11% were seen once. This sample was shared with a second study, whose subject was T cells in Graves' hyperthyroidism and ophthalmopathy.

The specimen comprised peripheral blood mononuclear cells (PBMCs), sampled at new diagnosis, from a patient treated with antithyroid drugs. These receptors were obtained from a woman between 18 and 30 years old with Graves disease. Each CDR3 is given with its conserved first and last residue. D genes are given only for firm matches. Some rows have no size entry. The others give once, few or many, or a class for an expanded clone.

D gene,J gene,V gene,clone size,CDR3 protein,CDR3 DNA
.,TRBJ1-4,TRBV18,.,CASSLDRGEKLFF,TGTGCCAGCTCACTGGACAGAGGTGAAAAACTGTTTTTT
.,TRBJ1-1,TRBV7-8,many,CASSADAEAFF,TGTGCCAGCAGCGCGGATGCTGAAGCTTTCTTT
.,TRBJ2-5,TRBV9,many,CASSVAPVATTQYF,TGTGCCAGCAGCGTAGCTCCGGTGGCCACGACCCAGTACTTC
.,TRBJ1-5,TRBV12-3/TRBV12-4,many,CASSQGTQPQHF,TGTGCCAGCAGCCAGGGCACTCAGCCCCAGCATTTT
.,TRBJ1-1,TRBV7-6,many,CASSLVRAGGVTEAFF,TGTGCCAGCAGCTTAGTTAGGGCGGGGGGGGTGACTGAAGCTTTCTTT
TRBD2,TRBJ2-1,TRBV20-1,.,CSARAGLAGGGPYNEQFF,TGCAGTGCTCGCGCGGGACTAGCGGGAGGAGGTCCCTACAATGAGCAGTTCTTC
TRBD1,TRBJ2-3,TRBV10-3,.,CAIRDGLRGFDTQYF,TGTGCCATCAGGGACGGTCTCAGGGGGTTTGATACGCAGTATTTT
.,TRBJ2-1,TRBV7-2,many,CASSRGGSSYNEQFF,TGTGCCAGCAGCCGAGGGGGGAGCTCCTACAATGAGCAGTTCTTC
.,TRBJ1-2,TRBV9,many,CASSVGEGRSYGYTF,TGTGCCAGCAGCGTAGGTGAGGGGCGTTCCTATGGCTACACCTTC
.,TRBJ2-1,TRBV20-1,.,CSASPADGAQQYNEQFF,TGCAGTGCTAGCCCCGCTGATGGGGCACAGCAATACAATGAGCAGTTCTTC
.,TRBJ2-3,TRBV18,many,CASSPSGANTDTQYF,TGTGCCAGCTCCCCGAGTGGGGCGAACACAGATACGCAGTATTTT
.,TRBJ2-1,TRBV6-2/TRBV6-3,many,CASSSASLPYNEQFF,TGTGCCAGCAGTTCGGCTAGCCTCCCCTACAATGAGCAGTTCTTC
.,TRBJ2-1,TRBV12-3/TRBV12-4,many,CASSLNWNNEQFF,TGTGCCAGCAGTTTAAATTGGAACAATGAGCAGTTCTTC
TRBD1,TRBJ1-1,TRBV3-1,many,CASSHRTKDRGRGRTEAFF,TGTGCCAGCAGCCATCGCACAAAGGACAGGGGGCGCGGGAGAACTGAAGCTTTCTTT
.,TRBJ2-1,TRBV30,many,CAWSALKTGPKANEQFF,TGTGCCTGGAGTGCCCTGAAGACAGGACCCAAAGCCAATGAGCAGTTCTTC
.,TRBJ2-1,TRBV7-9,many,CASSLASILAGGEQFF,TGTGCCAGCAGCTTAGCCTCTATTTTAGCTGGCGGTGAGCAGTTCTTC
.,TRBJ1-2,TRBV6-1,many,CASSSHLPGRSEDGYTF,TGTGCCAGCAGCTCACACCTACCGGGACGGTCAGAGGATGGCTACACCTTC
TRBD2,TRBJ2-3,TRBV18,few,CASSPVREVGDTQYF,TGTGCCAGCTCACCAGTCCGGGAGGTCGGGGATACGCAGTATTTT
TRBD2,TRBJ2-1,TRBV20-1,many,CSADGSGRARTYNEQFF,TGCAGTGCGGACGGTAGCGGGAGGGCCCGAACCTACAATGAGCAGTTCTTC
.,TRBJ1-1,TRBV5-6,many,CASSLYPELNTEAFF,TGTGCCAGCAGCTTGTATCCGGAATTGAACACTGAAGCTTTCTTT
.,TRBJ2-3,TRBV20-1,many,CSARDSFGGTTADTQYF,TGCAGTGCTAGAGATTCGTTCGGCGGGACGACGGCAGATACGCAGTATTTT
.,TRBJ1-1,TRBV20-1,many,CSARGARGRNEAFF,TGCAGTGCTAGAGGAGCCCGTGGACGAAATGAAGCTTTCTTT
.,TRBJ1-1,TRBV12-3/TRBV12-4,many,CASSPLGGLNTEAFF,TGTGCCAGCAGTCCTCTAGGAGGGTTGAACACTGAAGCTTTCTTT
TRBD2,TRBJ2-1,TRBV7-2,many,CASSKTSGGYNEQFF,TGTGCCAGCAGCAAGACTAGCGGGGGTTACAATGAGCAGTTCTTC
.,TRBJ2-5,TRBV20-1,many,CSATPTAELQETQYF,TGCAGTGCCACGCCGACAGCGGAATTACAAGAGACCCAGTACTTC
TRBD2,TRBJ2-1,TRBV20-1,many,CSARDGRAASYNEQFF,TGCAGTGCTAGAGATGGGAGGGCGGCCTCCTACAATGAGCAGTTCTTC
.,TRBJ1-2,TRBV30,many,CAWDKSNYGYTF,TGTGCCTGGGACAAGTCTAACTATGGCTACACCTTC
.,TRBJ1-1,TRBV5-1,many,CASSLVTGSLTEAFF,TGCGCCAGCAGCTTGGTAACAGGGTCTCTCACTGAAGCTTTCTTT
.,TRBJ2-1,TRBV20-1,many,CSAPFHSYNEQFF,TGCAGTGCCCCTTTCCACTCCTACAATGAGCAGTTCTTC
.,TRBJ2-1,TRBV6-5,many,CASSYNTGSWQFF,TGTGCCAGCAGTTACAACACAGGGTCGTGGCAGTTCTTC
TRBD1,TRBJ1-1,TRBV20-1,many,CSPSTEGQGGQRKVAFF,TGCAGTCCAAGCACCGAGGGACAGGGCGGGCAGAGGAAAGTAGCTTTCTTT
.,TRBJ2-5,TRBV14,many,CASSHYEGGVETQYF,TGTGCCAGCAGCCACTACGAGGGGGGAGTAGAGACCCAGTACTTC
TRBD1,TRBJ1-1,TRBV18,many,CASSPFLGTANTEAFF,TGTGCCAGCTCACCGTTTCTCGGGACAGCTAACACTGAAGCTTTCTTT
.,TRBJ1-1,TRBV12-5,many,CASGLNPPGTEAFF,TGTGCTAGTGGTTTGAATCCTCCGGGCACTGAAGCTTTCTTT
.,TRBJ2-3,TRBV9,few,CASSAPHRATSTDTQYF,TGTGCCAGCAGCGCCCCTCACAGGGCAACTAGCACAGATACGCAGTATTTT
.,TRBJ2-1,TRBV3-1,.,CASSRDGSYNEQFF,TGTGCCAGCAGTCGGGACGGATCCTACAATGAGCAGTTCTTC
TRBD1,TRBJ2-5,TRBV5-8,few,CASSLLGARGPKETQYF,TGTGCCAGCAGCCTCCTCGGGGCTAGGGGGCCAAAAGAGACCCAGTACTTC
TRBD1,TRBJ1-1,TRBV29-1,.,CSGKTGGLGYDTEAFF,TGCAGCGGTAAAACAGGGGGCTTGGGGTATGACACTGAAGCTTTCTTT
TRBD2,TRBJ2-1,TRBV11-2,many,CASSSPLNPRREPNEQFF,TGTGCCAGCAGCTCTCCGTTAAACCCTAGGCGGGAGCCCAATGAGCAGTTCTTC
.,TRBJ2-7,TRBV28,many,CASSVPWARYYEQYF,TGTGCCAGCAGCGTCCCGTGGGCTAGATATTACGAGCAGTACTTC
TRBD2,TRBJ2-1,TRBV29-1,many,CSVEELAGVSVYNEQFF,TGCAGCGTTGAAGAACTAGCGGGAGTGTCTGTCTACAATGAGCAGTTCTTC
.,TRBJ2-5,TRBV7-2,many,CASSPYRRGETQYF,TGTGCCAGCAGCCCTTATCGCAGGGGAGAGACCCAGTACTTC
.,TRBJ1-3,TRBV7-6,few,CASSLMRAAGNTIYF,TGTGCCAGCAGCTTAATGAGGGCGGCTGGAAACACCATATATTTT
.,TRBJ2-1,TRBV3-1,many,CASSQDQEWALYNEQFF,TGTGCCAGCAGCCAAGATCAGGAGTGGGCATTATACAATGAGCAGTTCTTC
.,TRBJ2-2,TRBV9,many,CASSVSSLRAGELFF,TGTGCCAGCAGCGTATCCTCCTTAAGGGCCGGGGAGCTGTTTTTT
.,TRBJ1-1,TRBV6-5,.,CASSYEAPGFAGAFF,TGTGCCAGCAGTTACGAAGCCCCGGGGTTCGCAGGAGCTTTCTTT
TRBD1,TRBJ2-1,TRBV6-2/TRBV6-3,few,CASSYRGQGVLYNEQFF,TGTGCCAGCAGTTACCGGGGCCAGGGGGTTTTGTATAATGAGCAGTTCTTC
.,TRBJ2-1,TRBV6-2/TRBV6-3,many,CASSEFQAASF,TGTGCCAGCAGTGAATTCCAGGCTGCTTCGTTC
TRBD2,TRBJ2-1,TRBV28,many,CASSLIRLAGLPDFKGEQFF,TGTGCCAGCAGTTTAATCCGGCTAGCGGGCCTACCCGACTTCAAGGGTGAGCAGTTCTTC
.,TRBJ1-2,TRBV11-2,few,CASSLDLIVRDGGYGYTF,TGTGCCAGCAGCTTAGATTTAATAGTGCGGGATGGCGGCTATGGCTACACCTTC
.,TRBJ1-4,TRBV10-3,many,CATRGEGGNEKLFF,TGTGCCACCCGGGGAGAAGGGGGTAATGAAAAACTGTTTTTT